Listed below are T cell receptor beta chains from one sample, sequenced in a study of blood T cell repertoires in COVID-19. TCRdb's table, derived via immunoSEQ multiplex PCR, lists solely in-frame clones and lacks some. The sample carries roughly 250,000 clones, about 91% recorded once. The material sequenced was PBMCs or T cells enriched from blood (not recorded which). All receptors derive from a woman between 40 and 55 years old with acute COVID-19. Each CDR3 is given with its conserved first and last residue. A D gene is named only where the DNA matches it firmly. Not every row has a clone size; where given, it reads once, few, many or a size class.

cdr3_nt: TGCGCCAGCAGGGATGACAATTCTGGTGGCTACACCTTC
cdr3_aa: CASRDDNSGGYTF
v_call: TRBV5-1
d_call: NA
j_call: TRBJ1-2
clone_size: NA

cdr3_nt: TGTGCCACCAGCCCAGACAGGGTCCAAGAGACCCAGTACTTC
cdr3_aa: CATSPDRVQETQYF
v_call: TRBV15
d_call: TRBD1
j_call: TRBJ2-5
clone_size: NA

cdr3_nt: TGTGCCAGCAGCAAAGGACTAGCGGGCACAGATACGCAGTATTTT
cdr3_aa: CASSKGLAGTDTQYF
v_call: TRBV6-2/TRBV6-3
d_call: TRBD2
j_call: TRBJ2-3
clone_size: few

cdr3_nt: TGTGCCAGCTCACCATACGGGCAGGGATTGAACACTGAAGCTTTCTTT
cdr3_aa: CASSPYGQGLNTEAFF
v_call: TRBV18
d_call: NA
j_call: TRBJ1-1
clone_size: NA

cdr3_nt: TGCGCCAGCAGCCCACAGGGGGCGAACACCGGGGAGCTGTTTTTT
cdr3_aa: CASSPQGANTGELFF
v_call: TRBV5-1
d_call: TRBD1
j_call: TRBJ2-2
clone_size: once

cdr3_nt: TGTGCCAGCAGCTTACTCGGAGGGACCCGAGGGCAGTATTTT
cdr3_aa: CASSLLGGTRGQYF
v_call: TRBV5-8
d_call: NA
j_call: TRBJ2-3
clone_size: NA

cdr3_nt: TGTGCCAGCAGTTACTCTTCCCAGACCGGGGAGCTGTTTTTT
cdr3_aa: CASSYSSQTGELFF
v_call: TRBV6-2/TRBV6-3
d_call: NA
j_call: TRBJ2-2
clone_size: once

cdr3_nt: TGCGCCAGCAGCTTGGGACAGGGGGCCACTAATGAAAAACTGTTTTTT
cdr3_aa: CASSLGQGATNEKLFF
v_call: TRBV5-1
d_call: TRBD1
j_call: TRBJ1-4
clone_size: NA

cdr3_nt: TGTGCCAGTAGTATAGTTGGGGAAGGGGGTGAAAAACTGTTTTTT
cdr3_aa: CASSIVGEGGEKLFF
v_call: TRBV19
d_call: NA
j_call: TRBJ1-4
clone_size: NA

cdr3_nt: TGTGCCAGCAGTTACCAGGTCTCTGGAAACACCATATATTTT
cdr3_aa: CASSYQVSGNTIYF
v_call: TRBV2
d_call: NA
j_call: TRBJ1-3
clone_size: NA

cdr3_nt: TGTGCCAGTACCAGGCCTGGGGCCAACGTCCTGACTTTC
cdr3_aa: CASTRPGANVLTF
v_call: TRBV19
d_call: NA
j_call: TRBJ2-6
clone_size: NA

cdr3_nt: TGTGCCAGCAGTGAAGAGGAGAATCAGCCCCAGCATTTT
cdr3_aa: CASSEEENQPQHF
v_call: TRBV6-1
d_call: NA
j_call: TRBJ1-5
clone_size: NA

cdr3_nt: TGTGCCATCAGTGACTCACAGGGGTTCACTGAAGCTTTCTTT
cdr3_aa: CAISDSQGFTEAFF
v_call: TRBV10-3
d_call: TRBD1
j_call: TRBJ1-1
clone_size: NA

cdr3_nt: TGCAGCGTTGGGGGGCAGGGGACTGAAGCTTTCTTT
cdr3_aa: CSVGGQGTEAFF
v_call: TRBV29-1
d_call: NA
j_call: TRBJ1-1
clone_size: NA

cdr3_nt: TGTGCCAGCAGCCGGGGAGGCAACAATGAGCAGTTCTTC
cdr3_aa: CASSRGGNNEQFF
v_call: TRBV7-9
d_call: NA
j_call: TRBJ2-1
clone_size: NA

cdr3_nt: TGTGCCAGTAGCCCCCGGGACATTTTTCGCTATTCGCTAGGCTACACCTTC
cdr3_aa: CASSPRDIFRYSLGYTF
v_call: TRBV19
d_call: NA
j_call: TRBJ1-2
clone_size: once

cdr3_nt: TGTGCCACCAGTGTCAAGACCGGCGCGGGCGTGGATGGCTACACCTTC
cdr3_aa: CATSVKTGAGVDGYTF
v_call: TRBV24-1
d_call: NA
j_call: TRBJ1-2
clone_size: NA

cdr3_nt: TGTGCCAGCAGAGACAGACAGGATTGGGGACGGCTGTTTTTT
cdr3_aa: CASRDRQDWGRLFF
v_call: TRBV28
d_call: NA
j_call: TRBJ1-4
clone_size: NA

cdr3_nt: TGCGCCAGCAGCTTGCGTAGGGGGCGTGACGGGGAGCTGTTTTTT
cdr3_aa: CASSLRRGRDGELFF
v_call: TRBV5-1
d_call: TRBD1
j_call: TRBJ2-2
clone_size: once

cdr3_nt: TGTGCCATCAGTGATCGGACAGGGTCGAACACTGAAGCTTTCTTT
cdr3_aa: CAISDRTGSNTEAFF
v_call: TRBV10-3
d_call: TRBD1
j_call: TRBJ1-1
clone_size: once

cdr3_nt: TGCGCCAGCAGCCCCCGGGGGATCTCACACACTGAAGCTTTCTTT
cdr3_aa: CASSPRGISHTEAFF
v_call: TRBV4-3
d_call: NA
j_call: TRBJ1-1
clone_size: NA

cdr3_nt: TGCAGCGTGGCGGGGGGTCGAGGGGCCACAGATACGCAGTATTTT
cdr3_aa: CSVAGGRGATDTQYF
v_call: TRBV29-1
d_call: TRBD2
j_call: TRBJ2-3
clone_size: NA

cdr3_nt: TGTGCCATCAGTGATCTACTAGCGGGAGGCGTTGAGCAGTTCTTC
cdr3_aa: CAISDLLAGGVEQFF
v_call: TRBV10-3
d_call: TRBD2
j_call: TRBJ2-1
clone_size: once

cdr3_nt: TGTGCCAGCAGTTCTGGACAGGGGCGCCGCTGGGACGGCTACACCTTC
cdr3_aa: CASSSGQGRRWDGYTF
v_call: TRBV2
d_call: TRBD1
j_call: TRBJ1-2
clone_size: NA